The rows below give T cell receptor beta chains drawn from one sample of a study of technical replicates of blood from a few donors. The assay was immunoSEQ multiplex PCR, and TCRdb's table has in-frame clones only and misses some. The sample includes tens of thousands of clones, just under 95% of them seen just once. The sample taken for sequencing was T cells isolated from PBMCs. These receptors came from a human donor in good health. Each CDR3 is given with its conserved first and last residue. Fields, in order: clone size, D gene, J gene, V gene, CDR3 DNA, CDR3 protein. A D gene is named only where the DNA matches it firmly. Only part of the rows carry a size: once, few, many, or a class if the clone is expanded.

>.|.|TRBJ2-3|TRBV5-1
TGCGCCAGCAGCTTGGCCAAGTCCAGCGGACGCACAGATACGCAGTATTTT
CASSLAKSSGRTDTQYF
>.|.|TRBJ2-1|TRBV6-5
TGTGCCAGCAGTTACGGCAGGGAAAATGAGCAGTTCTTC
CASSYGRENEQFF
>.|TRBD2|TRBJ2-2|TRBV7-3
TGTGCCAGCAGAAGAGGACTAGCGGAGAAGGGGGAGCTGTTTTTT
CASRRGLAEKGELFF
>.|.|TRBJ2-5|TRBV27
TGTGCCAGCAAGCAAATTTTCGGCCAAGAGACCCAGTACTTC
CASKQIFGQETQYF
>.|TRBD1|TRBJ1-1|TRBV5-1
TGCGCCAGCAGCTTGGAGGAGGACAGGGCCAAGGACACTGAAGCTTTCTTT
CASSLEEDRAKDTEAFF
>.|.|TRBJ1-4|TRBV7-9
TGTGCCAGCAGCTTAGCTCGCCCAGGGTATGAAAAACTGTTTTTT
CASSLARPGYEKLFF
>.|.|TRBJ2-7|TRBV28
TGTGCCAGCAGGCTACAGTACGAGCAGTACTTC
CASRLQYEQYF
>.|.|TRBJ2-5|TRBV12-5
TGTGCTAGTGGTTTGGGGTGGGAGAAAGAGACCCAGTACTTC
CASGLGWEKETQYF
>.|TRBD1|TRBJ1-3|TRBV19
TGTGCCAGTTCGAACAGGGGCTCCGGAAACACCATATATTTT
CASSNRGSGNTIYF
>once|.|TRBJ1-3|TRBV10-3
TGTGCCATCAGTGAACAGAACTCTGGAAACACCATATATTTT
CAISEQNSGNTIYF
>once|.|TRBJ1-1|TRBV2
TGTGCCAGCAGCGCCGGAGGGTACACTGAAGCTTTCTTT
CASSAGGYTEAFF
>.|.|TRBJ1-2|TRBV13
TGTGCCAGCAGCATACAGGGAGCCGGCTACACCTTC
CASSIQGAGYTF
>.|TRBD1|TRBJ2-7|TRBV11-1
TGTGCCAGCAGGCAAGACAGGGGGTTCTACGAGCAGTACTTC
CASRQDRGFYEQYF
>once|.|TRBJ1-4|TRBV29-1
TGCAGCGTTGAAAGCCCCAGGGATGTTGAAAAACTGTTTTTT
CSVESPRDVEKLFF
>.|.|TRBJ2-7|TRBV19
TGTGCCAGTAGTAGCGTCTACGAGCAGTACTTC
CASSSVYEQYF
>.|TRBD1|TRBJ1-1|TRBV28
TGTGCCAGCAGGGAGGGGGACAGATTTAACACTGAAGCTTTCTTT
CASREGDRFNTEAFF
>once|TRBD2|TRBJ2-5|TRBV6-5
TGTGCCAGCAGTTGGACTAGCGGGAGGGCCCTGGAGACCCAGTACTTC
CASSWTSGRALETQYF
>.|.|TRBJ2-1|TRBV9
TGTGCCAGCAGCGTAGCTGATACTAGATACAATGAGCAGTTCTTC
CASSVADTRYNEQFF
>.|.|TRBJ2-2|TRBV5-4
TGTGCCAGCAGCTTGCCCGGTCAGAACACCGGGGAGCTGTTTTTT
CASSLPGQNTGELFF
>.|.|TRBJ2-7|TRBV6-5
TGTGCCAGCACTGACAGCTCCTACGAGCAGTACTTC
CASTDSSYEQYF
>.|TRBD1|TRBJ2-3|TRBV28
TGTGCCAGCAGTACAACGACAGGGCCCGATACGCAGTATTTT
CASSTTTGPDTQYF
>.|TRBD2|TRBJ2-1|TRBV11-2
TGTGCCAGCAGCCCGAGCGGGAGATACAATGAGCAGTTCTTC
CASSPSGRYNEQFF
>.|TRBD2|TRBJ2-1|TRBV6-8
TGTGCCAGCAGTTATGGGACTAGCCGGGAGAACAATGAGCAGTTCTTC
CASSYGTSRENNEQFF
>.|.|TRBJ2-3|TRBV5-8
TGTGCCAGCACCCCATGGGGCAGTGTCACAGATACGCAGTATTTT
CASTPWGSVTDTQYF
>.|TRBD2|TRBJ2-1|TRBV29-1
TGCAGCGCCGGACTAGCGGGGAATGAGCAGTTCTTC
CSAGLAGNEQFF
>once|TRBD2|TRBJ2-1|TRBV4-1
TGCGCCAGCAGCTGGGTAGCGAAGCGGGAGTCCTACAATGAGCAGTTCTTC
CASSWVAKRESYNEQFF
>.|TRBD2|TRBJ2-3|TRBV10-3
TGTGCCATCATGGGCGGGAGGACAGATACGCAGTATTTT
CAIMGGRTDTQYF
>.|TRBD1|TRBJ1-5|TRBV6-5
TGTGCCAGCAGTTACTCGAAGGGGGCCCTACAGCCCCAGCATTTT
CASSYSKGALQPQHF
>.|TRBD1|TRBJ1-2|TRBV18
TGTGCCAGCTCACCCACAGGGGAAGGGCATGGCTACACCTTC
CASSPTGEGHGYTF
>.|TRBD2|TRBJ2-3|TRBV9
TGTGCCAGCAGCGCCGGGACTAGAGATACGCAGTATTTT
CASSAGTRDTQYF
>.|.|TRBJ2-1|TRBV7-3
TGTGCCAGCAGCTTATCTCCCGTCGGGGTCAGGAGTGAGCAGTTCTTC
CASSLSPVGVRSEQFF